The next 21 T cell receptor beta chains were all read from a single sample in a study of cytomegalovirus exposure and HLA in healthy donors. PCR primers comprised 60 Vbeta and 13 Jbeta primers. The table came from immunoSEQ multiplex PCR; TCRdb's copy has only in-frame clones and leaves some out. This table has around 130,000 clones, about 81% appearing once. The sample taken for sequencing was PBMCs. The source of these receptors is a man in his forties in good health and CMV-seronegative.

Concerning this clone itself: One end of the junction does not line up with germline, which may come from a read error. This chain connects TRBV4-1 to TRBJ2-6, with D perhaps TRBD1 (5 bases). This CDR3 has 17 amino acids. Germline CDR1 reads MGHRA; CDR2 reads YSYEKL. The CDR3 protein is CASSQDPGSTGANGLTF. CDR3 coding DNA: TGCGCCAGCAGCCAAGATCCAGGGTCAACTGGGGCCAACGGCCTGACTTTC.

The genes are TRBV4-3 and TRBJ1-1; no reliable D call. V was clipped by 0 bases and J by 8 bases, with 10 bases between them. Germline V gene sequence: CDR1 LGHNA, CDR2 YSLEER. This CDR3 has 13 residues. The CDR3 nucleotides read TGCGCCAGCAGCCAAGATCTCTATCAAGAAGCTTTCTTT. Translation gives CASSQDLYQEAFF.

The rearrangement uses TRBV9 and TRBJ1-1, with 8 bases matching TRBD1. With V trimmed by 0 bases and J by 5 bases, 6 bases remained unmatched. The CDR3 has 15 residues. Germline CDR1 is SGDLS and CDR2 is YYNGEE. The CDR3 sequence is CASSVGGQGNTEAFF. CDR3 DNA sequence: TGTGCCAGCAGCGTAGGTGGACAGGGCAATACTGAAGCTTTCTTT.

This CDR3 is CASSLDVVQEAFF. The DNA for the CDR3 is TGTGCCAGCAGCTTAGATGTGGTCCAGGAAGCTTTCTTT. The genes are TRBV7-2 and TRBJ1-1; no firm D call. Trimming left V 1 base short and J 8 bases short, with 11 bases between. This CDR3 is built from 13 residues. Germline lookup yields CDR1 SGHTA and CDR2 FQGNSA.

This clone has just a few counts. The chain combines TRBV2 with TRBJ2-6, with D maybe TRBD2 (6 bases). CDR1 and CDR2 (germline): SNHLY, FYNNEI. V lost 9 bases and J 2 bases, leaving 11 bases between the germline ends. CDR3 length: 14 residues. The CDR3, as DNA: TGTGCCAGAACTCGGGAGCCTGGGGCCAACGTCCTGACTTTC. Protein: CARTREPGANVLTF.

The chain recombines TRBV28 with TRBJ1-3; D remains unclear. Trimming took 8 bases from V and 2 from J, leaving 4 bases between them. The V gene's germline CDR1 is MDHEN and CDR2 SYDVKM. The length of the CDR3 is 11 residues. CDR3 region: CASGPGNTIYF. CDR3 in DNA: TGTGCCAGCGGGCCTGGAAACACCATATATTTT.

The rearrangement uses TRBV5-1 and TRBJ2-2, with 8 bases identical to TRBD1. V dropped 4 bases and J dropped 1; count of bases not matched to a gene: 6. The CDR3 sequence is 16 residues long. The germline CDR1 and CDR2 sequences are SGHRS and YFSETQ. CDR3 nucleotides: TGCGCCAGCAGCGCTGCAGGACAGGGGAACACCGGGGAGCTGTTTTTT. Its protein is CASSAAGQGNTGELFF.

The chain links TRBV12-1 to TRBJ2-1; the table's D call TRBD1 went unverified against the DNA. TRBV12-1 is a recognized pseudogene. The CDR3 has 16 amino acids. Here the CDR3 reads CASSVPRQVSYNEQFF. Here the CDR3 DNA reads TGTGCCAGCAGCGTCCCACGGCAGGTCTCCTACAATGAGCAGTTCTTC.

This chain connects TRBV7-3 to TRBJ2-1, with D possibly being TRBD2 (6 bases). This CDR3 contains 16 residues. V lost 2 bases, J lost 8 bases, and 19 bases lay in between. The germline gives CDR1 SGHTA, CDR2 FQGTGA. The CDR3 spells CASSLRGRPPGDEQFF. CDR3 coding DNA: TGTGCCAGCAGCTTACGGGGGAGGCCCCCGGGCGATGAGCAGTTCTTC. Drawing the rest from reference TRBV7-3 and TRBJ2-1, the complete variable domain is GAGVSQTPSNKVTEKGKYVELRCDPISGHTALYWYRQSLGQGPEFLIYFQGTGAADDSGLPNDRFFAVRPEGSVSTLKIQRTERGDSAVYLCASSLRGRPPGDEQFFGPGTRLTVL.

This clone was observed a handful of times. The J gene is TRBJ2-7, the V gene TRBV5-1, with 7 bases fitting TRBD1. CDR1 and CDR2 (germline): SGHRS, YFSETQ. Trimming cost V 2 bases and J 4 bases; bases outside gene matches: 3. This CDR3 is 13 amino acids long. The CDR3 loop reads CASSLDRDYEQYF. The CDR3 nucleotides read TGCGCCAGCAGCTTAGACAGGGATTACGAGCAGTACTTC.

This chain links TRBV5-1 with TRBJ2-1; D is possibly TRBD2 (7 bases). Trimming stripped 4 bases from V and 3 bases from J, with 14 bases between. Germline V gene lookup returns CDR1 SGHRS and CDR2 YFSETQ. The CDR3 covers 15 residues. The chain's CDR3 is CASSLLGGLYNEQFF. For the CDR3, the DNA is TGCGCCAGCAGCCTGCTCGGGGGGCTCTACAATGAGCAGTTCTTC.

On this clone: The CDR3 end shows no conserved phenylalanine or tryptophan, and so a read error is likely. The chain links TRBV27 to TRBJ2-7, with TRBD2 matching over 10 bases. Germline CDR1 MNHEY, CDR2 SMNVEV (reference sequence). CDR3 size: 15 residues. J lost 3 bases, V lost 1 base, and 3 bases had no gene match. Here the CDR3 reads CASSLLSSGGYEQYL. CDR3 DNA sequence: TGTGCCAGCAGTTTATTGTCTAGCGGGGGCTACGAGCAGTACCTC.

The chain joins TRBV5-5 to TRBJ1-3; D remains ambiguous. This CDR3 has 15 amino acids. Per the germline V gene, CDR1 is SGHKS and CDR2 is YYEKEE (reference sequence). The V end lost 0 bases, the J end lost 0 bases, and 7 bases lay between the germline ends. CDR3 in amino acids: CASSLVTYSGNTIYF. CDR3 in DNA: TGTGCCAGCAGCTTGGTGACTTACTCTGGAAACACCATATATTTT.

V gene TRBV11-3 combines with J gene TRBJ2-2, with D perhaps TRBD2 (6 bases). V dropped 4 bases and J dropped 5 bases, with 8 bases sitting between them. CDR3 size: 13 residues. Germline CDR1 and CDR2: SGHNT and YENEEA. CDR3 amino acids: CASSYSGTGELFF. The CDR3 region has the DNA TGTGCCAGCAGCTATAGCGGAACCGGGGAGCTGTTTTTT.

The chain recombines TRBV20-1 with TRBJ2-3; the D gene is possibly TRBD2 (5 bases). Trimming left V 6 bases short and J 3 bases short, with 7 bases between. This CDR3 comprises 11 residues. Germline loops: CDR1 DFQATT, CDR2 SNEGSKA (reference sequence). The CDR3 sequence is CSAIATDTQYF. The CDR3 nucleotides read TGCAGTGCCATAGCGACAGATACGCAGTATTTT.

This chain joins TRBV6-5 and TRBJ1-5; D perhaps matches TRBD1 (6 bases). Germline CDR1 is MNHEY and CDR2 is SVGAGI. The CDR3 spans 13 residues. With 7 bases removed from V and 5 bases from J, the gap between germline ends came to 12 bases. CDR3 sequence: CASTGGADQPQHF. In DNA, the CDR3 is TGTGCCAGCACTGGGGGCGCGGATCAGCCCCAGCATTTT.

The V gene is TRBV6-5, the J gene TRBJ2-3, with TRBD2 matching 9 bases. Germline values: CDR1 MNHEY, CDR2 SVGAGI. This CDR3 region has 15 residues. The V gene end was trimmed by 4 bases and the J gene end by 5 bases; junction bases not matched to a gene: 7. The CDR3 is CASSSSGGRGDTQYF. CDR3 bases: TGTGCCAGCAGTTCGAGCGGGGGGCGCGGAGATACGCAGTATTTT.

The chain uses TRBV2 and TRBJ2-1; 7 positions match TRBD2. Germline values: CDR1 SNHLY, CDR2 FYNNEI. This CDR3 contains 10 residues. The V segment lost 9 bases and the J segment 7 bases; nucleotides outside the gene matches: 0. The CDR3 reads CASSGNEQFF. For the CDR3, the DNA is TGTGCCAGTAGCGGGAATGAGCAGTTCTTC.

The chain joins TRBV19 to TRBJ2-7; TRBD1 aligns across 8 bases. The germline gives CDR1 LNHDA, CDR2 SQIVND (reference sequence). Trimming took 10 bases from V and 3 from J; bases not matched to a gene: 11. This CDR3 spans 14 amino acids. The CDR3 spells CATARDRTYYEQYF. The CDR3 DNA reads as TGTGCCACCGCACGGGACAGGACCTACTACGAGCAGTACTTC.

This clone is a singleton in its sample. This chain's CDR3 is CASSLQRGTDTQYF. CDR3 coding DNA: TGTGCCAGCAGCTTACAGCGGGGCACAGATACGCAGTATTTT. The V call is TRBV11-2, the J call TRBJ2-3; perhaps TRBD2 as D (6 bases). Germline V lookup: CDR1 SGHAT, CDR2 FQNNGV. The V end lost 2 bases, the J end lost 1 base, and 7 bases lay between the germline ends. The CDR3 has 14 residues.

The table lists this clone with a few counts. The rearrangement uses TRBV19 and TRBJ2-1, with 7 bases fitting TRBD2. Trimming at V came to 4 bases and at J to 7 bases, leaving 4 bases not matched to a gene. The germline gives CDR1 LNHDA, CDR2 SQIVND (reference sequence). This CDR3 comprises 13 residues. The CDR3 nucleotides read TGTGCCAGTAGTAGACTAGCTCAGAATGAGCAGTTCTTC. As protein: CASSRLAQNEQFF. The complete variable domain, with remaining parts taken from reference TRBV19 and TRBJ2-1, reads DGGITQSPKYLFRKEGQNVTLSCEQNLNHDAMYWYRQDPGQGLRLIYYSQIVNDFQKGDIAEGYSVSREKKESFPLTVTSAQKNPTAFYLCASSRLAQNEQFFGPGTRLTVL.